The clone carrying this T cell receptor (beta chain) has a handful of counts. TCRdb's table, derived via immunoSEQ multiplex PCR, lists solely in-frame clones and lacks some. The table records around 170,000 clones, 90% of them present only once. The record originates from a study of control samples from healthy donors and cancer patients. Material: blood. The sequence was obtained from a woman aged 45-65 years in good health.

CDR3 in DNA: TGTGCCAGTAGTTTTACAGACCGCTATAGCAATCAGCCCCAGCATTTT. This sequence encodes CASSFTDRYSNQPQHF. The chain employs TRBV19 and TRBJ1-5; D is unresolved. Trimming stripped 5 bases from V and 0 bases from J, with 14 bases between. Germline lookup yields CDR1 LNHDA and CDR2 SQIVND (reference sequence). CDR3 size: 16 residues.